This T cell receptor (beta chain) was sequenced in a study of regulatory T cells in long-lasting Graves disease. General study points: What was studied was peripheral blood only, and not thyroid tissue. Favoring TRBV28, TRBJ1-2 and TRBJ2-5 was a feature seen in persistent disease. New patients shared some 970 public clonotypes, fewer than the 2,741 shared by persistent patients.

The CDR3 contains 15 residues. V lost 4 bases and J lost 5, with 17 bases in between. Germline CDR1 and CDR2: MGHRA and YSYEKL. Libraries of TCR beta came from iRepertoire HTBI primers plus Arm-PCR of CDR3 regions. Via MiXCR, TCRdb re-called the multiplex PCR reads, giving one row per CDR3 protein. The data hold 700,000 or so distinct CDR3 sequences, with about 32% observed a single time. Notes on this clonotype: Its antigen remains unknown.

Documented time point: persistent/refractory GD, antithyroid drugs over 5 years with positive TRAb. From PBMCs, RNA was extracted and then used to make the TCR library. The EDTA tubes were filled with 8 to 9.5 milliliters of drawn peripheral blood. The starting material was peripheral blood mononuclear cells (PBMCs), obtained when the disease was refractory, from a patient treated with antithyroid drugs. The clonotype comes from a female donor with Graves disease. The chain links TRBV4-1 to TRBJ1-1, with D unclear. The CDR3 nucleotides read TGCGCCAGCAGCCGAGAGAAGTGGTACGAGACTGAAGCTTTCTTT. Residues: CASSREKWYETEAFF.